Sequencing of this T cell receptor (beta chain) was carried out in a study of blood T cell repertoires in COVID-19. Repertoires were generated with immunoSEQ multiplex PCR, while TCRdb's copy carries only in-frame clones and drops some. The profile shows tens of thousands of clones, under 85% of them singletons. Unmatched junction bases numbered 12, after V lost 6 bases and J lost 5 bases. CDR1 is SGHNT and CDR2 is YENEEA in the germline V gene. The CDR3 extends over 17 amino acids. The sequence was obtained from a woman in her 70s with active or convalescent COVID-19. This chain connects TRBV11-3 to TRBJ2-1, with 11 bases lining up with TRBD2. Specimen: peripheral blood. CDR3 amino acids: CASSPGLTSGADNEQFF. DNA for the CDR3: TGTGCCAGCAGTCCAGGACTGACTAGCGGGGCCGACAATGAGCAGTTCTTC.